This TCR beta chain originates from a study of T cells expressing NK-cell markers. General study findings and limits: Several donors' CD3+CD56-NKG2C+ cells were dominated by the same clonotypes.

Germline CDR1 reads SGHRS; CDR2 reads YFSETQ. The CDR3 contains 17 residues. TCRdb reprocessed the 5' RACE reads; each CDR3 protein has one entry and no DNA is given. The sample totals 550,000 to 600,000 distinct CDR3 sequences; its top ten clones hold under 4.5%. In the case of this clonotype: As yet, its antigen is unknown.

J is TRBJ2-2 and V is TRBV5-1; TCRdb outputs TRBD1, but without DNA this stays unchecked. Specimen: blood T cells: a sorted CD56 or NKG2C T cell subset, CD4+ or CD8+ T cells, or bulk PBMC T cells (not recorded which). The source of this sequence is a young man in good health. The CDR3 loop is CASSLAAGTVNTGELFF.